The 32 T cell receptor beta chains presented below share a single source sample, sequenced in a study of shared clonotypes between healthy human individuals. This table comes from immunoSEQ multiplex PCR, and its TCRdb copy is limited to in-frame clones, with some not included. The data hold roughly 760,000 clones, with approximately 79% observed a single time. The sample taken for sequencing was memory CD4+ T cells sorted from blood. Subset here: CD45RA-negative fraction. These receptors originate from a woman in her 30s in good health.

This rearrangement joins TRBV29-1 to TRBJ2-1; 8 nucleotides match TRBD1. The junction had 7 bases not matched to a gene; V was cut back by 6 bases and J by 6 bases. The CDR3 is 13 residues long. Per germline, CDR1 SQVTM and CDR2 ANQGSEA. CDR3 nucleotides: TGCAGCGTAGAGGACAGGGTGGGCAATGAGCAGTTCTTC. Residues: CSVEDRVGNEQFF.

This clone was detected a few times. This chain connects TRBV5-1 to TRBJ2-3; D perhaps matches TRBD2 (5 bases). Germline assignment: CDR1 SGHRS and CDR2 YFSETQ. V lost 3 bases, J lost 0 bases, and 5 bases lay in between. The CDR3 runs to 13 residues. DNA of the CDR3: TGCGCCAGCAGCTGGACTAGCACAGATACGCAGTATTTT. Residues: CASSWTSTDTQYF. The full variable domain, in which reference TRBV5-1 and TRBJ2-3 provide the parts outside the CDR3, is KAGVTQTPRYLIKTRGQQVTLSCSPISGHRSVSWYQQTPGQGLQFLFEYFSETQRNKGNFPGRFSGRQFSNSRSEMNVSTLELGDSALYLCASSWTSTDTQYFGPGTRLTVL.

This clone was observed a single time. The chain combines TRBV11-1 with TRBJ2-5; 8 positions agree with TRBD1. V shed 5 bases and J 5 bases; nucleotides not matched to a gene: 7. CDR1 and CDR2 from the germline V gene are SGHAT and FQDESV (reference sequence). The CDR3 sequence is 14 residues long. The CDR3 nucleotides read TGTGCCAGCAGCCCCAGGACAGGGAAGGAGACCCAGTACTTC. Translating it yields CASSPRTGKETQYF.

This chain connects TRBV6-1 to TRBJ1-2; 8 bases line up with TRBD1. The CDR3 is 14 amino acids. The V gene's germline CDR1 is MNHNS and CDR2 SASEGT. With V trimmed by 4 bases and J by 2 bases, 3 bases remained unmatched. The CDR3 loop is CASSVTGENYGYTF. In DNA form, the CDR3 reads TGTGCCAGCAGTGTGACAGGGGAGAACTATGGCTACACCTTC.

The V and J genes are TRBV7-9 and TRBJ2-5, with 8 bases matching TRBD2. Germline CDR1 reads SEHNR; CDR2 reads FQNEAQ (reference sequence). V trimming: 5 bases; J trimming: 4 bases; junction bases outside the gene matches: 9. The CDR3 is made up of 15 amino acids. The CDR3 sequence: CASSLSGIPLETQYF. As DNA, the CDR3 is TGTGCCAGCAGCCTTAGCGGGATTCCCTTAGAGACCCAGTACTTC.

The CDR3 protein is CASSGDRYKNIQYF. The CDR3 region has the DNA TGTGCCAGTAGCGGGGACCGATATAAAAACATTCAGTACTTC. The chain recombines TRBV19 with TRBJ2-4, with D perhaps assigned TRBD1 or TRBD2 (5 bases each). The CDR3 spans 14 residues. V lost 6 bases to trimming and J lost 4 bases, with 13 bases between them. The germline V gene encodes CDR1 LNHDA and CDR2 SQIVND (reference sequence).

This clone was found a few times. The gene calls are TRBV29-1 and TRBJ1-2; D unclear. The CDR3 spans 12 residues. The V gene's germline CDR1 is SQVTM and CDR2 ANQGSEA. V gave up 4 bases and J gave up 0 bases, with 6 bases separating them. Here the CDR3 DNA reads TGCAGCGTTGCCTCCCCTAACTATGGCTACACCTTC. It encodes CSVASPNYGYTF.

The genes are TRBV4-1 and TRBJ2-7; a possible D gene is TRBD2 (6 bases). Germline CDR1 MGHRA, CDR2 YSYEKL. This CDR3 is 15 amino acids long. The V end lost 2 bases, the J end lost 2 bases, and 13 bases lay between the germline ends. This chain's CDR3 is CASSQRLEAAYEQYF. In DNA, the CDR3 is TGCGCCAGCAGCCAAAGACTAGAGGCCGCCTACGAGCAGTACTTC.

The chain joins TRBV6-4 to TRBJ2-1, with 10 bases identical to TRBD2. J lost 2 bases, V lost 6 bases, and 7 bases had no gene match. CDR1 and CDR2 (germline): MRHNA, SNTAGT. The CDR3 has 16 amino acids. The CDR3 DNA reads TGTGCCAGCAGCGAAGAGACTAGCGGGCCCTACAATGAGCAGTTCTTC. Amino acids: CASSEETSGPYNEQFF.

The V and J genes are TRBV4-1 and TRBJ1-3, with TRBD1 matching over 10 bases. Germline V gives CDR1 MGHRA, CDR2 YSYEKL. The CDR3 spans 18 residues. V shed 3 bases and J 3 bases; nucleotides not matched to a gene: 11. In DNA form, the CDR3 reads TGCGCCAGCAGCCAGGCGACGACAGGGGGCCTTTATGGAAACACCATATATTTT. This encodes CASSQATTGGLYGNTIYF.

The chain carries TRBV5-1 and TRBJ2-1, with no clear D. The CDR3 totals 14 residues. Per the germline V gene, CDR1 is SGHRS and CDR2 is YFSETQ. The V and J ends lost 0 bases and 5 bases respectively, with 9 bases between them. Here the CDR3 reads CASSLGQLDNEQFF. CDR3 sequence (DNA): TGCGCCAGCAGCTTGGGACAACTCGACAATGAGCAGTTCTTC.

The chain uses TRBV11-3 and TRBJ2-2; 8 positions match TRBD2. Trimming cost V 10 bases and J 4 bases; bases outside gene matches: 17. This CDR3 has 17 residues. The germline gives CDR1 SGHNT, CDR2 YENEEA. As DNA, the CDR3 is TGTGCCACCACGCAATGGGAGACGGGAGGGAGCACCGGGGAGCTGTTTTTT. Translating gives CATTQWETGGSTGELFF.

This clone occurred a few times. The chain links TRBV4-2 to TRBJ2-3; no definite D call. CDR1 is LGHNA, CDR2 YNFKEQ, per germline. This CDR3 contains 14 residues. V was cut by 4 bases and J by 0 bases, with 8 bases left in between. The DNA of the CDR3 is TGTGCCAGCAGCCCTAGAACTAGCACAGATACGCAGTATTTT. The encoded protein is CASSPRTSTDTQYF.

This clone was seen just once. V gene TRBV11-2 combines with J gene TRBJ2-1; TRBD1 agrees at 11 bases. This CDR3 has 15 residues. CDR1 is SGHAT and CDR2 is FQNNGV in the germline V gene. V trimming: 2 bases; J trimming: 9 bases; junction bases outside the gene matches: 6. In DNA form, the CDR3 reads TGTGCCAGCAGCTTACCGGGACAGGGGGGAGGTGAGCAGTTCTTC. Protein: CASSLPGQGGGEQFF.

The V gene is TRBV11-2, the J gene TRBJ1-2; a weak D match, TRBD1 (6 bases). V lost 1 base and J lost 2, with 11 bases in between. The CDR3 consists of 15 residues. Germline V CDR1 and CDR2: SGHAT, FQNNGV. CDR3 coding DNA: TGTGCCAGCAGCTTAGGGACAGACCGAAACTATGGCTACACCTTC. Translating gives CASSLGTDRNYGYTF.

This clone came up many times. J is TRBJ1-2 and V is TRBV18; D unresolved. This CDR3 has 12 residues. V dropped 6 bases and J dropped 3 bases, with 8 bases sitting between them. In germline, CDR1 is KGHSH, CDR2 LQKENI. The CDR3 bases are TGTGCCAGCTCCGATGGGGACTATGGCTACACCTTC. Its protein product is CASSDGDYGYTF.

The CDR3 region is CSVQKGSSYEQYF. As DNA, the CDR3 is TGCAGCGTTCAGAAGGGGTCGTCCTACGAGCAGTACTTC. The chain combines TRBV29-1 with TRBJ2-7; D is possibly TRBD1 (5 bases). Germline assignment: CDR1 SQVTM and CDR2 ANQGSEA. Trimming took off 5 bases at V and 1 base at J, with 12 bases between the two ends. The CDR3 runs to 13 residues.

The V and J genes are TRBV10-1 and TRBJ2-7, with 13 bases matching TRBD2. V lost 10 bases and J lost 2; bases outside the gene matches: 2. This CDR3 has 13 residues. Germline CDR1 WNHNN, CDR2 SYGVQD (reference sequence). As DNA, the CDR3 is TGCGCCACCGGACTAGCGGGAGCCTACGAGCAGTACTTC. The encoded protein is CATGLAGAYEQYF.

This clone was observed a single time. The chain carries TRBV29-1 and TRBJ2-1; 8 bases agree with TRBD1. The CDR3 sequence is 11 residues long. V shed 7 bases, J shed 14 bases, and the junction held 10 bases outside the gene matches. Germline V gene data show CDR1 as SQVTM and CDR2 as ANQGSEA. As DNA, the CDR3 is TGCAGCGCCGAGGACAGGGTTAGGGAGTTCTTC. As protein: CSAEDRVREFF.

The V gene is TRBV7-7, the J gene TRBJ2-5; D ambiguous. Germline loops: CDR1 SSHAT, CDR2 FNYEAQ (reference sequence). Trimming removed 5 bases at V and 1 base at J, with 8 bases between. This CDR3 is 13 amino acids long. CDR3 DNA: TGTGCCAGCAGCCATGCAACCCAAGAGACCCAGTACTTC. It translates to CASSHATQETQYF.

This clone was seen more than once but under ten times. The CDR3 DNA sequence: TGCGCCAGCAGCTTGTTCATGACAGATACGCAGTATTTT. It yields the protein CASSLFMTDTQYF. This chain connects TRBV5-1 to TRBJ2-3, with no clear D. Per the germline V gene, CDR1 is SGHRS and CDR2 is YFSETQ. This CDR3 region has 13 residues. The germline V and J ends were trimmed by 1 base and 3 bases, with 6 bases remaining between them.

The chain uses TRBV30 and TRBJ1-4; D is perhaps TRBD1 (5 bases). The germline V gene encodes CDR1 GTSNPN and CDR2 SVGIG (reference sequence). The V end was cut by 3 bases, the J end by 6 bases, with 14 bases between. The CDR3 consists of 14 residues. CDR3 in amino acids: CAWRTGLRDEKLFF. DNA of the CDR3: TGTGCCTGGAGAACAGGTTTACGGGATGAAAAACTGTTTTTT.

This rearrangement joins TRBV4-1 to TRBJ2-7; D might be TRBD2 (5 bases). Trimming stripped 3 bases from V and 3 bases from J, with 12 bases between. CDR3 size: 14 residues. Per the germline V gene, CDR1 is MGHRA and CDR2 is YSYEKL. The CDR3 bases are TGCGCCAGCAGCCATCTAGCTAAGAACTACGAGCAGTACTTC. This translates into CASSHLAKNYEQYF.

The genes are TRBV2 and TRBJ2-5; 8 bases agree with TRBD1. Unmatched junction bases numbered 11, after V lost 9 bases and J lost 5 bases. The germline gives CDR1 SNHLY, CDR2 FYNNEI. CDR3 length: 14 residues. CDR3 residues: CASSGTGTGETQYF. DNA of the CDR3: TGTGCCAGTTCCGGGACAGGAACAGGGGAGACCCAGTACTTC.

V usage is TRBV7-9 and J usage is TRBJ2-1; D not resolved. Trimming shortened V by 1 base and J by 12 bases, and 13 bases separated the two germline ends. The CDR3 runs 13 residues. Looked up from germline, CDR1 is SEHNR and CDR2 is FQNEAQ (reference sequence). The CDR3 spells CASSLGPIIGQFF. DNA for the CDR3: TGTGCCAGCAGCTTAGGGCCTATCATCGGGCAGTTCTTC.

About this clone: The sample has other DNA sequences that encode this CDR3 too. The CDR3 bases are TGTGCCAGCAGTTACGGTCTCTACAATGAGCAGTTCTTC. Translated, it gives CASSYGLYNEQFF. The chain couples TRBV6-5 to TRBJ2-1; D remains ambiguous. This CDR3 has 13 amino acids. Looked up from germline, CDR1 is MNHEY and CDR2 is SVGAGI. V shed 2 bases and J shed 3 bases, with 5 bases lying between them.

The chain joins TRBV6-1 to TRBJ2-5, with 13 bases lining up with TRBD2. The germline gives CDR1 MNHNS, CDR2 SASEGT. The CDR3 is 15 residues long. The V segment lost 5 bases and the J segment 9 bases; nucleotides outside the gene matches: 9. The CDR3 DNA sequence: TGTGCCAGCAGTAACGGACTAGCGGGAGCATCGGCCCAGTACTTC. As protein: CASSNGLAGASAQYF.

This clone was counted between two and nine times. The chain employs TRBV15 and TRBJ1-4; TRBD1 matches at 8 bases. With 2 bases clipped from V and 8 bases from J, the junction kept 7 bases outside the gene matches. Germline V gives CDR1 LNHNV, CDR2 YYDKDF (reference sequence). The CDR3 extends over 15 amino acids. The CDR3 loop reads CATSRTDRGGEKLFF. The CDR3 region has the DNA TGTGCCACCAGCAGAACCGACAGGGGAGGCGAAAAACTGTTTTTT.

The chain uses TRBV5-8 and TRBJ1-3, with no clear D. Germline lookup yields CDR1 SGHTS and CDR2 YDEGEE. V was cut by 2 bases and J by 4 bases, with 13 bases left in between. This CDR3 has 15 amino acids. CDR3 region: CASSLALGAGNTIYF. CDR3 DNA sequence: TGTGCCAGCAGCTTAGCCCTGGGTGCCGGAAACACCATATATTTT.

The chain has TRBV5-1 and TRBJ2-1, with 12 nucleotides matching TRBD2. This CDR3 contains 15 residues. V gave up 3 bases and J gave up 9 bases; unmatched junction bases: 7. Germline-derived CDR1 and CDR2 are SGHRS and YFSETQ. The CDR3 loop reads CASSSSTSGRGEQFF. The CDR3 DNA reads as TGCGCCAGCAGCTCTTCGACTAGCGGGAGAGGTGAGCAGTTCTTC.

The chain combines TRBV27 with TRBJ2-1, with 10 bases aligning to TRBD2. Germline lookup yields CDR1 MNHEY and CDR2 SMNVEV (reference sequence). The CDR3 is 16 amino acids. With 7 bases clipped from V and 4 bases from J, the junction kept 10 bases outside the gene matches. CDR3 DNA: TGTGCCAGCACCAAAGTACGAGCGGGAGGGTACAATGAGCAGTTCTTC. Its translation: CASTKVRAGGYNEQFF.

The V gene is TRBV28, the J gene TRBJ2-7; 11 nucleotides agree with TRBD1. The germline V gene encodes CDR1 MDHEN and CDR2 SYDVKM. The CDR3 is 13 residues long. V trimming: 5 bases; J trimming: 5 bases; junction bases outside the gene matches: 2. CDR3 bases: TGTGCCAGCAGTAGGACAGGGGGCGACGAGCAGTACTTC. Its protein is CASSRTGGDEQYF.